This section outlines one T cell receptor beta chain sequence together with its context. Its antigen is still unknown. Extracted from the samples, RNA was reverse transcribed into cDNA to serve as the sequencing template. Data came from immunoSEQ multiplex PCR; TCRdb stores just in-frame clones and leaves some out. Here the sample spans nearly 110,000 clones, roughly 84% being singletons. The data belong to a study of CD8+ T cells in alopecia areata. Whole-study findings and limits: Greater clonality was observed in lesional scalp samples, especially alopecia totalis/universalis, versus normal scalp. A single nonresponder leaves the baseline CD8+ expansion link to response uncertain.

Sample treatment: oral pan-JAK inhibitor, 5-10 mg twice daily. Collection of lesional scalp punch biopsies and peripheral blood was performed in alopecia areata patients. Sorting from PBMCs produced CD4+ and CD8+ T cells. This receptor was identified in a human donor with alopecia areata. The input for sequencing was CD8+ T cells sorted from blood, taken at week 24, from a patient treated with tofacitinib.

The DNA of the CDR3 is TGCGCCAGCAGCCAAGATTTAGTCGGCGCCTACAATGAGCAGTTCTTC. Translation: CASSQDLVGAYNEQFF. The chain joins TRBV4-3 to TRBJ2-1; D unresolved. V was pared by 0 bases and J by 2 bases, with 11 bases between. Germline CDR1 is LGHNA and CDR2 is YSLEER. The CDR3 length is 16 residues.